Below, one TCR beta chain is given with its context. What it recognizes is unknown. The data were obtained in a study of T cell repertoires in cytomegalovirus infection. Study-level background: CMV infection together with matching HLA type was indicated by public TCR beta signatures.

Broader study findings: Cumulated frequencies of public TCR beta families served to identify carriers of CMV plus the relevant HLA. The ex vivo response was dominated by HLA-C-restricted CMV-specific TCR beta clonotypes.

CDR3 size: 18 residues. Trimming cost V 0 bases and J 3 bases; bases outside gene matches: 9. Germline values: CDR1 LGHNA, CDR2 YSLEER. TCRdb reanalysed the reads using MiXCR and keeps one entry per CDR3 protein. The sample includes 200,000 to 300,000 distinct CDR3 sequences, roughly 13% of them seen just once. This clonotype originated in a human donor in good health (CMV status not recorded). Some clones in this sample may be carry-over from other donors' samples. V gene TRBV4-3 combines with J gene TRBJ2-1, with 9 bases aligning to TRBD2. The sequencing input was PBMCs. The CDR3 sequence is CASSQDPPGTSIYNEQFF. The CDR3 nucleotides read TGCGCCAGCAGCCAAGATCCTCCGGGGACTAGCATCTACAATGAGCAGTTCTTC.